Presented here are 10 T cell receptor beta chains from one specimen sequenced in a study of T cell responses to AZD1222 COVID-19 vaccine. The data were produced by immunoSEQ multiplex PCR, yet TCRdb's version contains in-frame clones alone and is incomplete. The sample has approximately 90,000 clones, just over 85% seen once; the top ten hold about 7.5%. The specimen was peripheral blood, collected on day 0 of AZD1222 vaccination. Receptors were obtained from an adult in good health.

This clone has more than one count but fewer than ten. The chain employs TRBV7-9 and TRBJ2-7; D not certain. V dropped 5 bases and J dropped 3 bases, with 8 bases sitting between them. This CDR3 is 12 amino acids long. Germline CDR1 is SEHNR and CDR2 is FQNEAQ (reference sequence). The CDR3 nucleotides read TGTGCCAGCAGCCCTACGGGCTACGAGCAGTACTTC. It translates to CASSPTGYEQYF.

The chain recombines TRBV5-1 with TRBJ2-1, with 13 nucleotides matching TRBD2. V gave up 5 bases and J gave up 7 bases; unmatched junction bases: 6. Looked up from germline, CDR1 is SGHRS and CDR2 is YFSETQ. This CDR3 is 15 amino acids long. CDR3 amino acids: CASSGLAGVGNEQFF. The CDR3 DNA follows: TGCGCCAGCAGTGGACTAGCGGGAGTAGGTAATGAGCAGTTCTTC.

This rearrangement joins TRBV27 to TRBJ2-1; 12 nucleotides match TRBD2. The germline V gene encodes CDR1 MNHEY and CDR2 SMNVEV (reference sequence). There are 15 residues in the CDR3. Germline trimming cut 7 bases from V and 8 bases from J; bases unmatched to any gene: 9. CDR3 bases: TGTGCCAGCATGTTGTCTCTAGCGGGAGGGGATGAGCAGTTCTTC. This sequence encodes CASMLSLAGGDEQFF.

The rearrangement links TRBV7-8 to TRBJ2-1; the match to TRBD2 covers 8 bases. CDR1 and CDR2 (germline): SGHVS, FQNEAQ. The ends lost 1 base at V and 7 bases at J; junction bases unmatched: 9. The CDR3 spans 16 residues. CDR3 DNA sequence: TGTGCCAGCAGCTTAGGGACGGTAGCGGGGTGGAATGAGCAGTTCTTC. It yields the protein CASSLGTVAGWNEQFF.

The V call is TRBV7-9, the J call TRBJ2-3, with D perhaps assigned TRBD1 or TRBD2 (6 bases each). V lost 5 bases to trimming and J lost 0 bases, with 12 bases between them. CDR1 is SEHNR, CDR2 FQNEAQ, per germline (reference sequence). CDR3 length: 15 residues. The CDR3, as DNA: TGTGCCAGCAGCGGCGGGACACCGAGCACAGATACGCAGTATTTT. It is translated as CASSGGTPSTDTQYF.

This rearrangement joins TRBV13 to TRBJ2-7; the match to TRBD2 covers 10 bases. Germline V CDR1 and CDR2: PRHDT, FYEKMQ (reference sequence). The CDR3 loop spans 15 amino acids. The junction had 9 bases not matched to a gene; V was cut back by 4 bases and J by 6 bases. Written as DNA, the CDR3 is TGTGCCAGCAGCTCACCTAGCGGGAGTAAGGCCGAGCAGTACTTC. Amino acid sequence: CASSSPSGSKAEQYF.

CDR3 amino acids: CATSDFGGLQETQYF. The DNA for the CDR3 is TGTGCCACCAGTGATTTCGGAGGGCTACAAGAGACCCAGTACTTC. This chain uses TRBV24-1 with TRBJ2-5; TRBD2 is a possible D gene (6 bases). In germline, CDR1 is KGHDR, CDR2 SFDVKD. Trimming shortened V by 1 base and J by 2 bases, and 10 bases separated the two germline ends. The CDR3 sequence is 15 residues long.

V usage is TRBV19 and J usage is TRBJ2-7; D is unresolved. CDR1 and CDR2 (germline): LNHDA, SQIVND (reference sequence). V was clipped by 4 bases and J by 3 bases, with 16 bases between them. The CDR3 spans 15 residues. Here the CDR3 reads CASSNHGRENYEQYF. The CDR3 nucleotides are TGTGCCAGTAGTAACCACGGACGCGAAAACTACGAGCAGTACTTC.

This sequence joins TRBV29-1 and TRBJ2-7, with TRBD2 as a possible D gene (5 bases). The germline gives CDR1 SQVTM, CDR2 ANQGSEA. The CDR3 runs 14 residues. V lost 5 bases to trimming and J lost 0 bases, with 14 bases between them. In DNA form, the CDR3 reads TGCAGCGTTACGAAACTAGGGAGCTCCTACGAGCAGTACTTC. Amino acid sequence: CSVTKLGSSYEQYF.

The chain combines TRBV27 with TRBJ1-3, with D uncertain. This CDR3 contains 18 residues. Trimming cost V 0 bases and J 0 bases, with 15 bases left between them. From germline, CDR1 is MNHEY and CDR2 SMNVEV (reference sequence). CDR3 sequence (DNA): TGTGCCAGCAGTTTATCGGCCGTCGGAACTCTCTCTGGAAACACCATATATTTT. Its protein is CASSLSAVGTLSGNTIYF.